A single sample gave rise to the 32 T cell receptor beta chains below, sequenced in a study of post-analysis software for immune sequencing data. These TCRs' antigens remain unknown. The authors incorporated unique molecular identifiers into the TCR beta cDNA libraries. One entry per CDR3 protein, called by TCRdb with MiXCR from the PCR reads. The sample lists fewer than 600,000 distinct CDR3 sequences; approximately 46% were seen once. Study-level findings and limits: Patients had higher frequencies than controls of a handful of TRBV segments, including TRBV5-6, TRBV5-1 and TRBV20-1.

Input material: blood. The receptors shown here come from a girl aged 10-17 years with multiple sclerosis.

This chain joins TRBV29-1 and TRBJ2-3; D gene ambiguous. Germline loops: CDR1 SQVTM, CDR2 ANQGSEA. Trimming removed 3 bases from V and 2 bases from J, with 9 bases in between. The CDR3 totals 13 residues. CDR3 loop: CSVDPSSTDTQYF. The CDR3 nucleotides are TGCAGCGTTGACCCCAGCTCCACAGATACGCAGTATTTT.

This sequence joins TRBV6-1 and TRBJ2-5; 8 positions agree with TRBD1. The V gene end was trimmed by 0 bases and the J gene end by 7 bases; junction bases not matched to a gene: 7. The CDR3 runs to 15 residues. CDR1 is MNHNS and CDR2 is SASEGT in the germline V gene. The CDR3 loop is CASSEAEPGGRTQYF. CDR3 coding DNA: TGTGCCAGCAGTGAAGCAGAGCCAGGGGGCAGGACCCAGTACTTC.

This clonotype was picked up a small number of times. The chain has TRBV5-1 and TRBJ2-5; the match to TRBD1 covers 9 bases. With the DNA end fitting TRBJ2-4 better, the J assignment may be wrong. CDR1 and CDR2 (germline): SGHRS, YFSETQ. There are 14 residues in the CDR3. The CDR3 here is CASSLGGTGNIQYF. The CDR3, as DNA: TGCGCCAGCAGCTTGGGCGGGACAGGGAACATTCAGTACTTC.

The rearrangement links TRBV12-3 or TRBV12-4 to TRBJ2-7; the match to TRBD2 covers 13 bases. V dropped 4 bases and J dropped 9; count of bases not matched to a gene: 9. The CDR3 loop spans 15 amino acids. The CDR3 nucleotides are TGTGCCAGCAGTTCCTCCGGGACTAGCGGGATGGGGCAGTACTTC. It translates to CASSSSGTSGMGQYF.

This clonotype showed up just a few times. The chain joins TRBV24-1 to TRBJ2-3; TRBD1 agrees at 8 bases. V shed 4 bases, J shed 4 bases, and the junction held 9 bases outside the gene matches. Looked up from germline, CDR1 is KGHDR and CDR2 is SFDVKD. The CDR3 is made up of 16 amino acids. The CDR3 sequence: CATSDSGTGLSDTQYF. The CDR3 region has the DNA TGTGCCACCAGTGACTCCGGGACAGGTCTATCAGATACGCAGTATTTT.

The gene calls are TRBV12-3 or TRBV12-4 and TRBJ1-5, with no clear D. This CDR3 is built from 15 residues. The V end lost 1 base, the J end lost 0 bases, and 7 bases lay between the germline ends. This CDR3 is CASSLVRDSNQPQHF. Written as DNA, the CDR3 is TGTGCCAGCAGTTTAGTTCGAGATAGCAATCAGCCCCAGCATTTT.

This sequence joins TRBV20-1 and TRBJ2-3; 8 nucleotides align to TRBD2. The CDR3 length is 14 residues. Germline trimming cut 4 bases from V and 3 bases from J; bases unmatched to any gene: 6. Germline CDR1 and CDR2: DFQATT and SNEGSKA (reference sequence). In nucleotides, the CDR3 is TGCAGTGCTACACGGGAGGGTTTTACAGATACGCAGTATTTT. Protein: CSATREGFTDTQYF.

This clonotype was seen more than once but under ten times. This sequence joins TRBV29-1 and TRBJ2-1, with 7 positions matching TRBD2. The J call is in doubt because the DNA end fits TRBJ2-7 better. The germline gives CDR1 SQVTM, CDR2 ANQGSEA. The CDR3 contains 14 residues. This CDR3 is CSVTSQVSYNEQYF. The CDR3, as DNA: TGCAGCGTGACTAGCCAAGTCTCCTACAATGAGCAGTACTTC.

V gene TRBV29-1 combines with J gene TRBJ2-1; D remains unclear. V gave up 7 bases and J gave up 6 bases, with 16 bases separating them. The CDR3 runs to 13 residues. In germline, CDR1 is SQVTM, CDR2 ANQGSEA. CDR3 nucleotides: TGCAGCGGCAACTTACCAACCCTCAATGAGCAGTTCTTC. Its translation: CSGNLPTLNEQFF.

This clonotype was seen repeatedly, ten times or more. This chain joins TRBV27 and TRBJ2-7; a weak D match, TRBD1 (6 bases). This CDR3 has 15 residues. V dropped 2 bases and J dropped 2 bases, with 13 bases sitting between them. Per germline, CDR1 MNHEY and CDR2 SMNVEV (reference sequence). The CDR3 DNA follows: TGTGCCAGCAGTTTAACGGACAGCCCAACCTACGAGCAGTACTTC. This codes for CASSLTDSPTYEQYF.

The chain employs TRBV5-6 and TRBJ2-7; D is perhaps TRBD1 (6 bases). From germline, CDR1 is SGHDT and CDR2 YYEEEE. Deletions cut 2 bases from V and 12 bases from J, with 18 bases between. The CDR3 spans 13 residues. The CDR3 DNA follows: TGTGCCAGCAGCTTTGTAGTAGGACAGATGCCGTACTTC. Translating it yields CASSFVVGQMPYF.

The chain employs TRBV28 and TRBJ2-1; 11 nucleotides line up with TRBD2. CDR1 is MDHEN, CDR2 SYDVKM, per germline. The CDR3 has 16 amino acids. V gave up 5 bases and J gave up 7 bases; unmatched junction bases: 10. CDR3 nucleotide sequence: TGTGCCAGCAGTGGGGCTAGCGGGAGGAGATGGAATGAGCAGTTCTTC. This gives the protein CASSGASGRRWNEQFF.

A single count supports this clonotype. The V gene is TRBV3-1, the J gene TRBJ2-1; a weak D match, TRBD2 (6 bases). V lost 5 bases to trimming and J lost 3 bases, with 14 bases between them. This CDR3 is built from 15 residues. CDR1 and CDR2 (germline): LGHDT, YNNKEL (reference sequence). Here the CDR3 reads CASSDRLGNYNEQFF. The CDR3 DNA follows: TGTGCCAGCAGCGACCGACTAGGGAACTACAATGAGCAGTTCTTC.

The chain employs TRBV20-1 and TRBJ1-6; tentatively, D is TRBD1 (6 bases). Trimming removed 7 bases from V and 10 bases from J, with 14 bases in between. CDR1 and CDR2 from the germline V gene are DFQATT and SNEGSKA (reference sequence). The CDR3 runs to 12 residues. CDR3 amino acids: CSGRGVGSPLHF. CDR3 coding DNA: TGCAGTGGGAGGGGGGTCGGCTCACCCCTCCACTTT.

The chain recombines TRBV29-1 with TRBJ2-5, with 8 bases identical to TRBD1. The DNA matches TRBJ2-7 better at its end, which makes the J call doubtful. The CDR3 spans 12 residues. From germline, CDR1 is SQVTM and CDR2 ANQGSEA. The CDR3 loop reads CSVLDRAYEQYF. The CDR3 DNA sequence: TGCAGCGTTTTGGACAGGGCGTACGAGCAGTACTTC.

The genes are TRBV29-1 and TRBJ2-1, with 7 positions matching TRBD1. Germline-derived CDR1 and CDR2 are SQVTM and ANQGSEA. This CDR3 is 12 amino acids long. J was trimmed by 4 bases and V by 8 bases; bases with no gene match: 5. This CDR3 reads CSHDRDYNEQFF. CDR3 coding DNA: TGCAGCCACGACAGGGATTACAATGAGCAGTTCTTC.

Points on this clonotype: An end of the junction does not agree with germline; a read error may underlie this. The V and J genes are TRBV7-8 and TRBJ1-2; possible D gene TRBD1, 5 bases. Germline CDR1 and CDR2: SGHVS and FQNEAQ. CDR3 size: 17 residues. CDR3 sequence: CASNLPGTYQANYGYTF. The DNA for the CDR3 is TGTGCCAGCAACTTACCTGGGACGTACCAAGCTAACTATGGCTACACCTTC.

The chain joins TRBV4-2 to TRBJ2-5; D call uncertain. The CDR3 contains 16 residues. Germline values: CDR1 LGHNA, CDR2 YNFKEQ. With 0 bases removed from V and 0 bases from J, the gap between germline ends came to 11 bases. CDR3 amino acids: CASSQESDWYQETQYF. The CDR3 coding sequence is TGTGCCAGCAGCCAAGAGAGCGACTGGTACCAAGAGACCCAGTACTTC.

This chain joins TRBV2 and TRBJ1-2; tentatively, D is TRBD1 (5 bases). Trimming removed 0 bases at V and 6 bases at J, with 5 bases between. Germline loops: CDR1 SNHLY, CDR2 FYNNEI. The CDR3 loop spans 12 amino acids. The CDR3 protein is CASSEARDGYTF. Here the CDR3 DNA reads TGTGCCAGCAGTGAAGCCAGGGATGGCTACACCTTC.

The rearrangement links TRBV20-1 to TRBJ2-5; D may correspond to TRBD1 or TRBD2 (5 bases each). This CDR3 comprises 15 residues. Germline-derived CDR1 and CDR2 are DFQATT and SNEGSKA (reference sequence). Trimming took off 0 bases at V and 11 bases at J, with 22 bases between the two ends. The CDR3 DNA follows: TGCAGTGCTAGAGATCCGGGGCATCCGGACAATGAGCAGTACTTC. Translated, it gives CSARDPGHPDNEQYF.

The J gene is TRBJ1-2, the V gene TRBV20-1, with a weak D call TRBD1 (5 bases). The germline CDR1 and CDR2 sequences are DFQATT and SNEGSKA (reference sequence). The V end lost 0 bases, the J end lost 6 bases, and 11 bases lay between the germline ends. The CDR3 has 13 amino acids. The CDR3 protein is CSARDWQGDGYTF. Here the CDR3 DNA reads TGCAGTGCTAGAGATTGGCAGGGAGATGGCTACACCTTC.

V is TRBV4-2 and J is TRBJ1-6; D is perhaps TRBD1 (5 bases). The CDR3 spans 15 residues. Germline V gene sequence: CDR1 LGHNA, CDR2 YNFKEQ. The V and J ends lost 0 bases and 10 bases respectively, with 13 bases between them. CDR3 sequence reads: CASSQDPAGLSPLHF. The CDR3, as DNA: TGTGCCAGCAGCCAAGACCCGGCAGGGCTGTCACCCCTCCACTTT.

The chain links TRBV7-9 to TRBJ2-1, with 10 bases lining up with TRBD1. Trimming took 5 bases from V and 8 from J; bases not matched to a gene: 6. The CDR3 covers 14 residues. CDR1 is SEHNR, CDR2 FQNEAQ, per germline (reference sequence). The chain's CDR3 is CASSVRDRGYEQFF. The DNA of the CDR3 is TGTGCCAGCAGCGTTAGGGACAGGGGTTATGAGCAGTTCTTC. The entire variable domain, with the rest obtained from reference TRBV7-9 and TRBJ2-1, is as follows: DTGVSQNPRHKITKRGQNVTFRCDPISEHNRLYWYRQTLGQGPEFLTYFQNEAQLEKSRLLSDRFSAERPKGSFSTLEIQRTEQGDSAMYLCASSVRDRGYEQFFGPGTRLTVL.

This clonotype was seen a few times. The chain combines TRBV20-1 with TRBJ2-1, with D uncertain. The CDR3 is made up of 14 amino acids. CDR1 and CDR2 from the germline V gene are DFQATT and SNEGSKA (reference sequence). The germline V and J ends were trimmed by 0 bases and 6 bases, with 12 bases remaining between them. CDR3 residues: CSARDVDGSNEQFF. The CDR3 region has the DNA TGCAGTGCTAGAGATGTGGATGGTAGCAATGAGCAGTTCTTC.

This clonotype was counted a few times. CDR3 coding DNA: TGTGCCAGCAGCTTGTGGGACTCCTACGAGCAGTACTTC. Translation gives CASSLWDSYEQYF. The chain has TRBV11-2 and TRBJ2-7; D is unresolved. The V gene lost 3 bases and the J gene lost 0 bases, with 6 bases spanning the gap. The length of the CDR3 is 13 residues. Germline lookup yields CDR1 SGHAT and CDR2 FQNNGV.

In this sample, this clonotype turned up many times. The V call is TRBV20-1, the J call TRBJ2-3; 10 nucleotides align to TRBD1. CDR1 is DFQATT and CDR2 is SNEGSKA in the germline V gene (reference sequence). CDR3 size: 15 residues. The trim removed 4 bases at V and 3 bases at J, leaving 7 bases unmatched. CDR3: CSAIPRQGATDTQYF. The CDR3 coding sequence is TGCAGTGCTATTCCGAGACAGGGGGCAACAGATACGCAGTATTTT.

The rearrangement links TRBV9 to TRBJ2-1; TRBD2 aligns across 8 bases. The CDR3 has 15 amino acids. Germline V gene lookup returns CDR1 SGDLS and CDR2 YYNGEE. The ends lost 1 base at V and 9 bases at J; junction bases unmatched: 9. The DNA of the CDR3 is TGTGCCAGCAGCGTACAAGCGGGAGCTCAGGTTGAGCAGTTCTTC. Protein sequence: CASSVQAGAQVEQFF.

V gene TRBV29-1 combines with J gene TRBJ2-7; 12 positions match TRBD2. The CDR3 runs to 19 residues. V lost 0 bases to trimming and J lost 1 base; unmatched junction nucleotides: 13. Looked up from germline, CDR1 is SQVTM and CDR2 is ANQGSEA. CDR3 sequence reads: CSVEDWARLAGDGSYEQYF. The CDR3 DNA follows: TGCAGCGTTGAAGATTGGGCAAGACTAGCGGGAGATGGGTCCTACGAGCAGTACTTC.

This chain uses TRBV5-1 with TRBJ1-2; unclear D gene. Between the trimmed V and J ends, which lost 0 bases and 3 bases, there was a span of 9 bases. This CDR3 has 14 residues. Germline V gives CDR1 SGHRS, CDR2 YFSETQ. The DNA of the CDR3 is TGCGCCAGCAGCTTGGAAGGGTTCGACTATGGCTACACCTTC. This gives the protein CASSLEGFDYGYTF.

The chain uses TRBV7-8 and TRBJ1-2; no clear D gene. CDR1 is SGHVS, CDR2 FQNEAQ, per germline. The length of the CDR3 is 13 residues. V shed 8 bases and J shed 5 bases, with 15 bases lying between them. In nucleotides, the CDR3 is TGTGCCAGCGGGGAGGGCCCGCTTTATGGCTACACCTTC. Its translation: CASGEGPLYGYTF.

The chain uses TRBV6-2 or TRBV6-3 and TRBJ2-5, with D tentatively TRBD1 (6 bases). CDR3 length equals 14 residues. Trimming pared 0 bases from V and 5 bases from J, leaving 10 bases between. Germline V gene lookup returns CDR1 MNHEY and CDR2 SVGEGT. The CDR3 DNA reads TGTGCCAGCAGTTACTCCGGTCAGGGGGAGACCCAGTACTTC. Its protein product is CASSYSGQGETQYF.

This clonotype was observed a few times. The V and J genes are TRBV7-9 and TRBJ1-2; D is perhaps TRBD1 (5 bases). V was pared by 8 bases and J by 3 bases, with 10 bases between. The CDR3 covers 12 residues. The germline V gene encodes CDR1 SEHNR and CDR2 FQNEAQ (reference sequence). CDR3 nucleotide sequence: TGTGCCAGCCAAACAGGAGACTATGGCTACACCTTC. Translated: CASQTGDYGYTF.